Following are 4 T cell receptor beta chains from one sample sequenced in a study of metastatic and nonmetastatic thyroid tumors. No treatment of any kind had been given to any patient before thyroid surgery. Through MiXCR, TCRdb re-clonotyped the PCR reads. The sample contains approximately 38,000 clones, about a sixth of which appear only once. Sequencing was carried out using blood. Receptors were obtained from a female donor with papillary thyroid cancer or a benign thyroid nodule (not recorded which). Some clones in this sample may be carry-over from other donors' samples.

The table lists this clone with many counts. The junction differs from germline at one of its ends, possibly a read error. This sequence joins TRBV4-1 and TRBJ2-2; a possible D gene is TRBD1 (6 bases). Germline V lookup: CDR1 MGHRA, CDR2 YSYEKL. The CDR3 sequence is 15 residues long. CDR3 bases: TGCGCCAGCAGGGCCACAACAGGGAACCCCGGGGAGCTGTTTTTT. It codes for CASRATTGNPGELFF.

In this sample, this clone turned up many times. This sequence joins TRBV19 and TRBJ1-2, with TRBD1 matching 8 bases. The junction had 12 bases not matched to a gene; V was cut back by 9 bases and J by 6 bases. The CDR3 is made up of 14 amino acids. Germline V gene sequence: CDR1 LNHDA, CDR2 SQIVND (reference sequence). The CDR3 spells CASRGRGLGNGYTF. DNA for the CDR3: TGTGCCAGCCGTGGCAGGGGGCTTGGGAATGGCTACACCTTC.

The chain carries TRBV11-2 and TRBJ1-2, with TRBD1 identical over 8 bases. Trimming removed 8 bases from V and 0 bases from J; junction bases left unmatched: 11. Looked up from germline, CDR1 is SGHAT and CDR2 is FQNNGV. The CDR3 sequence is 16 residues long. The CDR3 protein is CASGEAGGSPNYGYTF. CDR3 bases: TGTGCCAGCGGCGAGGCAGGGGGCTCCCCTAACTATGGCTACACCTTC.

Many counts were recorded for this clone. The chain carries TRBV6-1 and TRBJ2-1; D gene uncertain. The CDR3 totals 15 residues. Germline V CDR1 and CDR2: MNHNS, SASEGT. Trimming cost V 3 bases and J 0 bases, with 9 bases left between them. CDR3 sequence reads: CASSDMWSSYNEQFF. The CDR3 DNA reads TGTGCCAGCAGTGACATGTGGAGCTCCTACAATGAGCAGTTCTTC.